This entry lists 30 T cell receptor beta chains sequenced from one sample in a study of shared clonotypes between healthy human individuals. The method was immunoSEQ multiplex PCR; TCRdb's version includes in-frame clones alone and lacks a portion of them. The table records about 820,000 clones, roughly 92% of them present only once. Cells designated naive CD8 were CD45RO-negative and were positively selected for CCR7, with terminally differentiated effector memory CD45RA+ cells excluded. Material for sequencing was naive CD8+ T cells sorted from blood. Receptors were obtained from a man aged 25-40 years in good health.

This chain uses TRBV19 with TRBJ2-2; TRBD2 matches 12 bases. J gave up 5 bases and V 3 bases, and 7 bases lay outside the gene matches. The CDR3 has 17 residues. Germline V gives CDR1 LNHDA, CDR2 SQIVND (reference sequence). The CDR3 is CASSMASGRESTGELFF. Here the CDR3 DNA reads TGTGCCAGTAGTATGGCTAGCGGGAGGGAGTCGACCGGGGAGCTGTTTTTT. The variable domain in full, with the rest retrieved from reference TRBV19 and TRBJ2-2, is DGGITQSPKYLFRKEGQNVTLSCEQNLNHDAMYWYRQDPGQGLRLIYYSQIVNDFQKGDIAEGYSVSREKKESFPLTVTSAQKNPTAFYLCASSMASGRESTGELFFGEGSRLTVL.

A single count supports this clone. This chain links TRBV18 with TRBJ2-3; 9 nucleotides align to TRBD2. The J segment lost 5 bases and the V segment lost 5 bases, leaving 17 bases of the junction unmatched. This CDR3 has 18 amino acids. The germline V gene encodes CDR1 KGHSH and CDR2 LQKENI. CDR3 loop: CASSNPPWGGRAEDTQYF. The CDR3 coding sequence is TGTGCCAGCTCAAACCCTCCGTGGGGCGGGAGGGCCGAAGATACGCAGTATTTT.

CDR3 DNA sequence: TGCAGCGTTATCCCACAGGGGGCCCGGCAGCAGTACTTC. Its translation: CSVIPQGARQQYF. The chain combines TRBV29-1 with TRBJ2-7, with 9 bases identical to TRBD1. This CDR3 has 13 residues. Germline trimming cut 5 bases from V and 8 bases from J; bases unmatched to any gene: 10. The V gene's germline CDR1 is SQVTM and CDR2 ANQGSEA.

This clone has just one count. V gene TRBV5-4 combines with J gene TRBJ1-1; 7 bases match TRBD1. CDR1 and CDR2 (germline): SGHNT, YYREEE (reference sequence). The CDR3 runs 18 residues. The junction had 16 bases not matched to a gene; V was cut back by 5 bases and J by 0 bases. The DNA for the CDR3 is TGTGCCAGCAGACCATTTCCCGGGACAGATAAAATGAACACTGAAGCTTTCTTT. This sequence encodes CASRPFPGTDKMNTEAFF.

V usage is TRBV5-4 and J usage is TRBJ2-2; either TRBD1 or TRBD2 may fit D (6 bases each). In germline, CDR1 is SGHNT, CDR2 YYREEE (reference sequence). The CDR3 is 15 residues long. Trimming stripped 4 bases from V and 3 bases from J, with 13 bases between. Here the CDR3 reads CASSPRGADTGELFF. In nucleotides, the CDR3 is TGTGCCAGCAGCCCGAGGGGGGCAGACACCGGGGAGCTGTTTTTT.

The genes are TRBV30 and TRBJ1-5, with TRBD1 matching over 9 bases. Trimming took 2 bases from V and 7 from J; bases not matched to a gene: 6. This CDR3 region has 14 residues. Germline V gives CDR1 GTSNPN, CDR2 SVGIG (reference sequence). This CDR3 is CAWSWGQGEQPQHF. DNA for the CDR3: TGTGCCTGGAGTTGGGGACAGGGTGAACAGCCCCAGCATTTT.

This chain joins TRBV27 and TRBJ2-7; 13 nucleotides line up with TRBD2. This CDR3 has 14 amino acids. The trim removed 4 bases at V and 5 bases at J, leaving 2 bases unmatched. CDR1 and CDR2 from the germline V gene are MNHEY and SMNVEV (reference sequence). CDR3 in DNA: TGTGCCAGCAGTTACGGGACTAGCGGGAACGAGCAGTACTTC. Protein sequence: CASSYGTSGNEQYF.

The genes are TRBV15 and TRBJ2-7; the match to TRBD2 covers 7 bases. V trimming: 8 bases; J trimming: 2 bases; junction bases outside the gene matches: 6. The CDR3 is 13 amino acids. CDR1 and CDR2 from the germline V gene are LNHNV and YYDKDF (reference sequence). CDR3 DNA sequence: TGTGCCACCGGCACCGGGAGGACCTACGAGCAGTACTTC. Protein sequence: CATGTGRTYEQYF.

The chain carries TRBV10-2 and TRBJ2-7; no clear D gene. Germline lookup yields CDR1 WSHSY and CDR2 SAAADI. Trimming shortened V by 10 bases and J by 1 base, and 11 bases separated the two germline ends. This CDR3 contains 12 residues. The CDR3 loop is CAIQTVSYEQYF. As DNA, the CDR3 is TGCGCCATCCAGACTGTTTCCTACGAGCAGTACTTC.

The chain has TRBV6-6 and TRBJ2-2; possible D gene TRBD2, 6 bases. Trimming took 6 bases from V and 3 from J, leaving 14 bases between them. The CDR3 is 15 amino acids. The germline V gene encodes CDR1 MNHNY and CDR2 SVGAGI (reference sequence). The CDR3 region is CASSQAREDTGELFF. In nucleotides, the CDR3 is TGTGCCAGCAGCCAAGCCAGGGAGGACACCGGGGAGCTGTTTTTT.

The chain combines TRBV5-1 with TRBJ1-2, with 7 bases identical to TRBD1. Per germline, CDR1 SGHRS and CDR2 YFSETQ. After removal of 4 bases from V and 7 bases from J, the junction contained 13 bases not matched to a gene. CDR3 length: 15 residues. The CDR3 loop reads CASSPGTAPSSGYTF. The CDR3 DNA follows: TGCGCCAGCAGCCCTGGGACAGCACCTTCGTCTGGCTACACCTTC.

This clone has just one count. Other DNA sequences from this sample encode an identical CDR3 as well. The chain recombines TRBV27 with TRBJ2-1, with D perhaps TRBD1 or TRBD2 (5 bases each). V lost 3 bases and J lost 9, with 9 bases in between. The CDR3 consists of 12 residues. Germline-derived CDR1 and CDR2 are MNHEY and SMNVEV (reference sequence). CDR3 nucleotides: TGTGCCAGCAGTTTTGGGGGTTCTGAGCAGTTCTTC. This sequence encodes CASSFGGSEQFF.

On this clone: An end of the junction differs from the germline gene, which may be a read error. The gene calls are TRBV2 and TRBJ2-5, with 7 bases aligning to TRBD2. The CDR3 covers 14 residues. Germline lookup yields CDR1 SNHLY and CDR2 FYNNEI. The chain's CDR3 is CASREGRAQETQYF. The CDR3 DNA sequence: TGTGCCAGCAGAGAAGGGAGGGCCCAAGAGACCCAGTACTTC. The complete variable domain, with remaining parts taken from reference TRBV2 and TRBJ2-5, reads EPEVTQTPSHQVTQMGQEVILRCVPISNHLYFYWYRQILGQKVEFLVSFYNNEISEKSEIFDDQFSVERPDGSNFTLKIRSTKLEDSAMYFCASREGRAQETQYFGPGTRLLVL.

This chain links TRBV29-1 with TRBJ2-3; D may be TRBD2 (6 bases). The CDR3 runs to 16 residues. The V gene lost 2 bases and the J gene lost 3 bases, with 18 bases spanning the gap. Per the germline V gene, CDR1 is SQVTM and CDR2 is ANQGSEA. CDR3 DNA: TGCAGCGTTGAACTGGATAGTGGGAGGTATACAGATACGCAGTATTTT. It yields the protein CSVELDSGRYTDTQYF.

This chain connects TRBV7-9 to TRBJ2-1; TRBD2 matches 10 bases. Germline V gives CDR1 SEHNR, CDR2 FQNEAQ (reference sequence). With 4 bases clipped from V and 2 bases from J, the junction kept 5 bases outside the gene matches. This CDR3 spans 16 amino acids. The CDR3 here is CASSSLAGETYNEQFF. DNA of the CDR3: TGTGCCAGCAGCTCCCTAGCGGGAGAAACCTACAATGAGCAGTTCTTC.

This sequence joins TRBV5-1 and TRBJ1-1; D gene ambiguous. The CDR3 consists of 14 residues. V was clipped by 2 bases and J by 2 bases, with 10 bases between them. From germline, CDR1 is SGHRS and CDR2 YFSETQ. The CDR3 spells CASSLLEINTEAFF. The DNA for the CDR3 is TGCGCCAGCAGCTTACTCGAAATAAACACTGAAGCTTTCTTT. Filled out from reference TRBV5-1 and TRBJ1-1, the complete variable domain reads KAGVTQTPRYLIKTRGQQVTLSCSPISGHRSVSWYQQTPGQGLQFLFEYFSETQRNKGNFPGRFSGRQFSNSRSEMNVSTLELGDSALYLCASSLLEINTEAFFGQGTRLTVV.

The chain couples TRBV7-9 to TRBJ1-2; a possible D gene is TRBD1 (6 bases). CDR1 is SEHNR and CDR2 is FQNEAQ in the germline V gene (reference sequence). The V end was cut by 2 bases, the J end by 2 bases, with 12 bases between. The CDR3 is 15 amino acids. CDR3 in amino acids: CASSLNQGRNYGYTF. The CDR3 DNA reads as TGTGCCAGCAGCTTAAATCAGGGGCGCAACTATGGCTACACCTTC. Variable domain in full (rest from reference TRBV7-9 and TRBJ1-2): DTGVSQNPRHKITKRGQNVTFRCDPISEHNRLYWYRQTLGQGPEFLTYFQNEAQLEKSRLLSDRFSAERPKGSFSTLEIQRTEQGDSAMYLCASSLNQGRNYGYTFGSGTRLTVV.

CDR3 in amino acids: CAISRQGLISGANVLTF. The CDR3 coding sequence is TGTGCCATCAGCCGACAGGGATTAATCTCTGGGGCCAACGTCCTGACTTTC. The chain has TRBV10-3 and TRBJ2-6; 7 nucleotides match TRBD1. Germline CDR1 and CDR2: ENHRY and SYGVKD. This CDR3 spans 17 amino acids. With V trimmed by 6 bases and J by 0 bases, 8 bases remained unmatched.

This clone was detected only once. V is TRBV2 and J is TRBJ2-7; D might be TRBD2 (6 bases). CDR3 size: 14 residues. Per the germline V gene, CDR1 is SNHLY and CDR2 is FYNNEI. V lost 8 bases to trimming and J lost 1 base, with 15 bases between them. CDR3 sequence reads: CASSGGTISYEQYF. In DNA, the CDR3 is TGTGCCAGCTCCGGGGGTACGATATCCTACGAGCAGTACTTC. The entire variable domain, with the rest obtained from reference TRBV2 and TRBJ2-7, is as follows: EPEVTQTPSHQVTQMGQEVILRCVPISNHLYFYWYRQILGQKVEFLVSFYNNEISEKSEIFDDQFSVERPDGSNFTLKIRSTKLEDSAMYFCASSGGTISYEQYFGPGTRLTVT.

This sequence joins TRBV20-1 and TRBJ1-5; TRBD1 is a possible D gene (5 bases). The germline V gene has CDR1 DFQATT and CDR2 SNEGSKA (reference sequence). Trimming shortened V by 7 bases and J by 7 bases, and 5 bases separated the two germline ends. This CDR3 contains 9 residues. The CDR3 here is CSGGQPQHF. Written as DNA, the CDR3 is TGCAGTGGGGGCCAGCCCCAGCATTTT.

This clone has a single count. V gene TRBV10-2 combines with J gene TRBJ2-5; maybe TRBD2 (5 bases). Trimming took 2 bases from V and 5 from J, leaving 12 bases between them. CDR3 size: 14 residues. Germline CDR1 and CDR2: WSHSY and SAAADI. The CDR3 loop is CASSEVLEEETQYF. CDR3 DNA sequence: TGCGCCAGCAGTGAGGTATTGGAGGAGGAGACCCAGTACTTC.

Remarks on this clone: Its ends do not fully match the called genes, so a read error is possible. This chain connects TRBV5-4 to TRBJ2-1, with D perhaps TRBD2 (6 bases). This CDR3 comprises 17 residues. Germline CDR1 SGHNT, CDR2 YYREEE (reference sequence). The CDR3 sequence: CASSLDFMWEDYNEQFF. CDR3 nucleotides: TGTGCCAGCAGTTTGGACTTCATGTGGGAGGATTACAATGAGCAGTTCTTC. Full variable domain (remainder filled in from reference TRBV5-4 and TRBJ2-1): ETGVTQSPTHLIKTRGQQVTLRCSSQSGHNTVSWYQQALGQGPQFIFQYYREEENGRGNFPPRFSGLQFPNYSSELNVNALELDDSALYLCASSLDFMWEDYNEQFFGPGTRLTVL.

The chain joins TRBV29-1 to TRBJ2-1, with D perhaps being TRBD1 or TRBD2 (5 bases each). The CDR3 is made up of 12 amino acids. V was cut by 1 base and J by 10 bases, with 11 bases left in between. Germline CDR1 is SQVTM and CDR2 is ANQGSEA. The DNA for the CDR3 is TGCAGCGTTGAAGTCATGAGGGACGAGCAGTTCTTC. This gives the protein CSVEVMRDEQFF.

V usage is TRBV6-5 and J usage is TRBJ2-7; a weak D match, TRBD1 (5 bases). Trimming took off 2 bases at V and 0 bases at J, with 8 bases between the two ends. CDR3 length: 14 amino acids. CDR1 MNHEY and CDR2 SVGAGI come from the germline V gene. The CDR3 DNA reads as TGTGCCAGCAGTTACGGACAAAACTCCTACGAGCAGTACTTC. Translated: CASSYGQNSYEQYF.

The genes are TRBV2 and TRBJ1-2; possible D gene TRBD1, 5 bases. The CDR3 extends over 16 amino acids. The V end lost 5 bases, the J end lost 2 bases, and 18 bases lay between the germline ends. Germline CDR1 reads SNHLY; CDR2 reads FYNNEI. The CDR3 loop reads CASSSYGAPHNYGYTF. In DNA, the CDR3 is TGTGCCAGCAGTTCATACGGGGCCCCGCACAACTATGGCTACACCTTC.

In DNA form, the CDR3 reads TGCAGCATGGGGGTAGCGGATTACAATGAGCAGTTCTTC. Translated: CSMGVADYNEQFF. The rearrangement joins TRBV29-1 to TRBJ2-1; tentatively, D is TRBD2 (6 bases). Germline values: CDR1 SQVTM, CDR2 ANQGSEA. V was trimmed by 8 bases and J by 4 bases, leaving 15 bases between them. The CDR3 loop spans 13 amino acids.

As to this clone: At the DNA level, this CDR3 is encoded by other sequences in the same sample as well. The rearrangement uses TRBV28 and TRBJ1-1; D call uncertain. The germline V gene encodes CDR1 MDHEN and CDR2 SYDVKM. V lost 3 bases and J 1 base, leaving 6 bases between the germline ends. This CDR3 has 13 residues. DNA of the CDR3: TGTGCCAGCAGTTTGTCCGGGAACACTGAAGCTTTCTTT. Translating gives CASSLSGNTEAFF.

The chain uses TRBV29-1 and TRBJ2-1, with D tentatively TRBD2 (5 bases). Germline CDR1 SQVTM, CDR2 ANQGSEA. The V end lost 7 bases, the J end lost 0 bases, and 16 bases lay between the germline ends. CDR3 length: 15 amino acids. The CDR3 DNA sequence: TGCAGCGCCCCGAAGAGGGAGAGCTCCTACAATGAGCAGTTCTTC. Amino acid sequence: CSAPKRESSYNEQFF.

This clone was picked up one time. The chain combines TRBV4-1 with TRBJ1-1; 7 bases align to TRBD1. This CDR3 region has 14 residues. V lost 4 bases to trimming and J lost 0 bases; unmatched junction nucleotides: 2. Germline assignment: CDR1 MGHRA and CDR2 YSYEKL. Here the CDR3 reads CASSRQGVNTEAFF. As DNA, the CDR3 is TGCGCCAGCAGCCGACAGGGTGTGAACACTGAAGCTTTCTTT.

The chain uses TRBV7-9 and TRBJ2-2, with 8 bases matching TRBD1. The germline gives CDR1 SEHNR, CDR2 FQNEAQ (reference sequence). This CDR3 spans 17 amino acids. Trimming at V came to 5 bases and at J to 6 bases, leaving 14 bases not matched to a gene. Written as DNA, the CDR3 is TGTGCCAGCAGCCCCGGACAGGGTCCCGCGAGGGCCGGGGAGCTGTTTTTT. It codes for CASSPGQGPARAGELFF. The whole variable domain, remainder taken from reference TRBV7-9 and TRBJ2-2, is DTGVSQNPRHKITKRGQNVTFRCDPISEHNRLYWYRQTLGQGPEFLTYFQNEAQLEKSRLLSDRFSAERPKGSFSTLEIQRTEQGDSAMYLCASSPGQGPARAGELFFGEGSRLTVL.